These T cell receptor beta chains were read from a single sample in a study of blood T cell repertoires in COVID-19. TCRdb keeps only in-frame clones here, not all; method: immunoSEQ multiplex PCR. Of a few hundred thousand clones in the sample, approximately 83% were seen once. Sequences were obtained from PBMCs or T cells enriched from blood (not recorded which). These receptors came from a woman aged 50 to 60 who had recovered from COVID-19. CDR3s include the opening cysteine and the closing phenylalanine or tryptophan. D genes are given only for firm matches. A row's size may be missing; if present it is once, few, many or a size class.

v_gene	abundance	d_gene	j_gene	CDR3nt	CDR3aa
TRBV27	once	-	TRBJ1-1	TGTGCCAGCAGTTCACGACCGACACAGGGATTGAACACTGAAGCTTTCTTT	CASSSRPTQGLNTEAFF
TRBV10-2	-	TRBD2	TRBJ2-7	TGCGCCAGCAGTAACCCCGGGACTAGCGACCCTCGGGAGCAGTACTTC	CASSNPGTSDPREQYF
TRBV5-8	-	-	TRBJ2-1	TGTGCCAGCAGCTTGGTGGAGGGGACGGGGCAGTTCTTC	CASSLVEGTGQFF
TRBV2	once	-	TRBJ2-1	TGTGCCAGCAGCCTCAATGCGGGGAATGAGCAGTTCTTC	CASSLNAGNEQFF
TRBV5-1	-	TRBD1	TRBJ2-5	TGCGCCAGCAGCTTGGTGGGGACAGGGGAAGAGACCCAGTACTTC	CASSLVGTGEETQYF
TRBV28	once	TRBD1	TRBJ1-2	TGTGCCAGCAATGTACTCGGGACAGGGGTAAACTATGGCTACACCTTC	CASNVLGTGVNYGYTF
TRBV7-2	-	-	TRBJ1-4	TGTGCCAGCAGCTTAGGTCTCTTTAATGAAAAACTGTTTTTT	CASSLGLFNEKLFF
TRBV3-1/TRBV3-2	-	TRBD2	TRBJ2-1	TGTGCCAGCGAAACCGCGGGAGTCGGCTACAATGAGCAGTTCTTC	CASETAGVGYNEQFF
TRBV7-9	-	TRBD2	TRBJ2-5	TGTGCCAGCAGCTTAGTGAGCGGCGGGAGGGGAGAGACCCAGTACTTC	CASSLVSGGRGETQYF
TRBV2	-	-	TRBJ2-2	TGTGCCAGCAGTGAGACAGGTTCTGGGGAGCTGTTTTTT	CASSETGSGELFF
TRBV6-5	-	TRBD1	TRBJ2-3	TGTGCCAGCAGACAACAGGGGGATACGCAGTATTTT	CASRQQGDTQYF
TRBV3-1/TRBV3-2	-	-	TRBJ2-7	TGTGCCAGCAGCCAGGGGCCAGCCCCTACGAGGCAGTACTTC	CASSQGPAPTRQYF
TRBV28	-	-	TRBJ2-1	TGTGCCAGCAGTTTAGCCCGGCGGAACAATGAGCAGTTCTTC	CASSLARRNNEQFF
TRBV20-1	once	-	TRBJ2-1	TGCAGTGCAAGTCAGGGCTATTACAATGAGCAGTTCTTC	CSASQGYYNEQFF
TRBV3-1/TRBV3-2	-	-	TRBJ2-7	TGTGCCAGCAGCCAAGATTGGGCATCCTACGAGCAGTACTTC	CASSQDWASYEQYF
TRBV19	few	TRBD1	TRBJ2-1	TGTGCCAGTAGCCGGGGACAGAGCTCCTACAATGAGCAGTTCTTC	CASSRGQSSYNEQFF
TRBV6-5	-	TRBD2	TRBJ2-1	TGTGCCAGCAGTTACTCGAAACTAGCGTTTGAGCAGTTCTTC	CASSYSKLAFEQFF
TRBV10-3	-	TRBD2	TRBJ2-1	TGTGCCATCAGTCGTGGCGGGAGGGTAGACAATGAGCAGTTCTTC	CAISRGGRVDNEQFF
TRBV9	-	-	TRBJ1-2	TGTGCCAGCAGCGTATCCGCCGGGACTAACTATGGCTACACCTTC	CASSVSAGTNYGYTF
TRBV18	-	-	TRBJ2-7	TGTGCCAGCTCACTGAGTCACTCCTACGAGCAGTACTTC	CASSLSHSYEQYF
TRBV28	once	-	TRBJ2-7	TGTGCCAGCAGGTCTACAGGGTTCCACGAGCAGTACTTC	CASRSTGFHEQYF
TRBV11-2	-	-	TRBJ2-1	TGTGCCAGCAGCCGACTCGCACGGGGAGGGGGCAATGAGCAGTTCTTC	CASSRLARGGGNEQFF